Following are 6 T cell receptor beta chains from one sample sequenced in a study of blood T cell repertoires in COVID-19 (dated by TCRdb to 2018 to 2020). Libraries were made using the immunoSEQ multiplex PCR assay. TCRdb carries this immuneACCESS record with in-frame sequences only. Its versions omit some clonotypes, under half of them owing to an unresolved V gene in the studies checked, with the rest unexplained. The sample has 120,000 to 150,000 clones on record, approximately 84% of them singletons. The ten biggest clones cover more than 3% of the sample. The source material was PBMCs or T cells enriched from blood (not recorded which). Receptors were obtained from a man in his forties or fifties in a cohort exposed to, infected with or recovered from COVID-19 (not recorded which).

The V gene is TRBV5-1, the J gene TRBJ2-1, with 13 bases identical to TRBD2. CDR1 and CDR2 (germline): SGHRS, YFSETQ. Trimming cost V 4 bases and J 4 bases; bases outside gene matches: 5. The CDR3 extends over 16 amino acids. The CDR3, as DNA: TGCGCCAGCAGCAGGGGACTAGCGGGGATATACAATGAGCAGTTCTTC. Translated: CASSRGLAGIYNEQFF.

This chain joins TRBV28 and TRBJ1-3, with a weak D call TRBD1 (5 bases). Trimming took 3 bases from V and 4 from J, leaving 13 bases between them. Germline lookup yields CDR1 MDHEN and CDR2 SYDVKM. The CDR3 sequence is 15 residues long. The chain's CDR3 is CASSFLAQGGNTIYF. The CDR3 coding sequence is TGTGCCAGCAGTTTTCTAGCGCAGGGAGGAAACACCATATATTTT. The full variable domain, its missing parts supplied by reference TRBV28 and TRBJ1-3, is DVKVTQSSRYLVKRTGEKVFLECVQDMDHENMFWYRQDPGLGLRLIYFSYDVKMKEKGDIPEGYSVSREKKERFSLILESASTNQTSMYLCASSFLAQGGNTIYFGEGSWLTVV.

In DNA, the CDR3 is TGTGCCAGCAGCCCGGGACTAGCCGAGCAGTACTTC. Residues: CASSPGLAEQYF. The V gene is TRBV3-1 (or the pseudogene TRBV3-2), the J gene TRBJ2-7; 9 nucleotides agree with TRBD2. This CDR3 is 12 amino acids long. V lost 4 bases to trimming and J lost 6 bases; unmatched junction nucleotides: 1. CDR1 is LGHDT and CDR2 is YNNKEL in the germline V gene (reference sequence).

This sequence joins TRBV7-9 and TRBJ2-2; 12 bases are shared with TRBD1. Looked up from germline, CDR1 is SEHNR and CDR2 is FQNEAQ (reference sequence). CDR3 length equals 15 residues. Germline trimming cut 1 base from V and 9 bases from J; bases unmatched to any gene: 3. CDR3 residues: CASSLEGQGAWELFF. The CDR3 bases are TGTGCCAGCAGCTTAGAGGGACAGGGGGCCTGGGAGCTGTTTTTT.

In DNA, the CDR3 is TGCGCCAGCAGCGGCTCGGGACAGAGGAACAATGAGCAGTTCTTC. Protein product: CASSGSGQRNNEQFF. The chain combines TRBV5-1 with TRBJ2-1; 7 bases are a match to TRBD1. The CDR3 is 15 amino acids. Germline CDR1 is SGHRS and CDR2 is YFSETQ. The J segment lost 5 bases and the V segment lost 4 bases, leaving 9 bases of the junction unmatched.

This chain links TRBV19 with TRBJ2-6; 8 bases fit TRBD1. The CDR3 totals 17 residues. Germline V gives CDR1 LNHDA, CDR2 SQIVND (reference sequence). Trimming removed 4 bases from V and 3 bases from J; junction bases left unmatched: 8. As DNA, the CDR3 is TGTGCCAGTAGTAGGGACAGGCCCGGTGGTGGGGCCAACGTCCTGACTTTC. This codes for CASSRDRPGGGANVLTF. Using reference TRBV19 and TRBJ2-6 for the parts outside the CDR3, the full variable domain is DGGITQSPKYLFRKEGQNVTLSCEQNLNHDAMYWYRQDPGQGLRLIYYSQIVNDFQKGDIAEGYSVSREKKESFPLTVTSAQKNPTAFYLCASSRDRPGGGANVLTFGAGSRLTVL.